A selection of T cell receptor beta chains follows, all from one sample in a study of graft-versus-host responses after intestinal transplantation. Sequencing was performed with immunoSEQ multiplex PCR; in TCRdb, only in-frame clones are kept and a portion is missing. The sample yields about 97,000 clones, around 90% seen once. This material consisted of PBMCs, taken approximately 470 days after intestinal transplant. All receptors come from a human patient who received an intestinal transplant, so some T cells may come from the graft donor. Each CDR3 is given with its conserved first and last residue. A row's size may be missing; if present it is once, few, many or a size class.

clone size,V gene,CDR3 protein
NA,TRBV6-1,CASLRGGSYNEQFF
once,TRBV5-6,CASKGDRGLTEAFF
few,TRBV18,CASSPGQGNSPLHF
NA,TRBV6-5,CASSPGGATNEKLFF
NA,TRBV5-6,CASSFDRGLNEQFF
NA,TRBV5-1,CASSLVGQGAGSTNEKLFF
NA,TRBV9,CASSSGQPAGELFF
NA,TRBV5-1,CASSPPGTGFGGYTF
NA,TRBV7-9,CASSFLGPNQPQHF
NA,TRBV5-1,CASSLGANYGYTF
NA,TRBV29-1,CSVETDTQYF
NA,TRBV7-6,CASSAPGIGGYGYTF
few,TRBV5-4,CASSLGVGLENTEAFF
NA,TRBV4-1,CASSQDQTDRGLDLNTEAFF
once,TRBV25-1,CASTPWADQETQYF
NA,TRBV7-6,CASSYGTGDQETQYF
NA,TRBV7-8,CASSFLTGEHPQHF
once,TRBV6-4,CASSVLSVCSYGYTF
NA,TRBV11-2,CASSNVRGYTF
NA,TRBV6-1,CASSDWGGEAFF
NA,TRBV11-2,CASSLVPGAYGYTF
NA,TRBV11-2,CASSPRVQGAGGYTF
NA,TRBV5-1,CASRGNGETQYF
NA,TRBV2,CASRLSGGPYNEQFF
NA,TRBV10-1,CASRRTETDTQYF
NA,TRBV19,CASRPQGGGNQPQHF
NA,TRBV9,CASSVQGSDTQYF